This note documents a single T cell receptor (beta chain) sequence. Its antigen is undetermined. These data are taken from a study of shared clonotypes between healthy human individuals. As for the study in general: Each donor had three CD4 naive, three CD4 memory, two CD8 naive and one CD8 memory plate.

Points from the study as a whole: It was observed that about 5% of naive CD4 clonotypes were shared across several donors.

Data came from immunoSEQ multiplex PCR; TCRdb stores just in-frame clones and leaves some out. The sample yields 2 million to 2.5 million clones, 93% seen once. Germline V gives CDR1 LNHDA, CDR2 SQIVND (reference sequence). The CDR3 loop spans 13 amino acids. V shed 10 bases, J shed 5 bases, and the junction held 5 bases outside the gene matches. The sequence derives from a man aged 18-30 years in good health. Some clones in this sample may be carry-over from other donors' samples. The sequenced material came from naive CD4+ T cells from PBMCs. Subset denoted: CD45RA+ positively selected. This chain uses TRBV19 with TRBJ1-6; 7 positions match TRBD1. CDR3 amino acids: CATRQGHNSPLHF. The CDR3, as DNA: TGTGCCACCAGACAGGGCCATAATTCACCCCTCCACTTT.